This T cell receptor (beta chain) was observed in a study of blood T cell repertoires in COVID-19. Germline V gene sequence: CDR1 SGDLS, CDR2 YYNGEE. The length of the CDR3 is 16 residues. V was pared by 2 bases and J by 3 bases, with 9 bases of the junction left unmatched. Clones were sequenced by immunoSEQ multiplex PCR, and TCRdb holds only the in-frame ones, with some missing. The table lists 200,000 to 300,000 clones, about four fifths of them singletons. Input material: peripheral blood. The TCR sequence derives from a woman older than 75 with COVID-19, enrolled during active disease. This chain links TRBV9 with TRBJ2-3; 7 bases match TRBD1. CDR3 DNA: TGTGCCAGCAGCGTCGGTGGGACAGTCATTACAGATACGCAGTATTTT. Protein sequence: CASSVGGTVITDTQYF.